The 8 T cell receptor beta chains given below trace back to one sample, sequenced in a study of T cells in Graves' hyperthyroidism and ophthalmopathy. RNA transcripts served as the template for amplifying TCR beta CDR3 regions. RT-PCR in the first round (using the HTBI primer set) targeted the TCR CDR3. TCRdb reprocessed the multiplex PCR reads with MiXCR, giving one entry per CDR3 protein. The sample yields approximately 620,000 distinct CDR3 sequences, roughly 13% seen once. Source material: blood. These receptors were obtained from a woman aged 25-40 years with Graves' hyperthyroidism that later progressed to Graves' ophthalmopathy.

This clonotype was recorded many times. The chain couples TRBV29-1 to TRBJ1-2; D may be TRBD1 (6 bases). V lost 4 bases to trimming and J lost 4 bases, with 16 bases between them. This CDR3 spans 14 amino acids. CDR1 SQVTM and CDR2 ANQGSEA come from the germline V gene. CDR3 region: CSVVFRGLLYGYTF. For the CDR3, the DNA is TGCAGCGTTGTCTTCAGGGGACTCCTCTATGGCTACACCTTC.

In this sample, this clonotype turned up many times. V and J are TRBV24-1 and TRBJ1-4; tentative D call: TRBD1 (5 bases). CDR1 and CDR2 (germline): KGHDR, SFDVKD. V was cut by 4 bases and J by 1 base, with 6 bases left in between. CDR3 length equals 14 residues. CDR3 nucleotide sequence: TGTGCCACCAGTGAAGGGGAAACTAATGAAAAACTGTTTTTT. Translation gives CATSEGETNEKLFF.

This clonotype was observed at least ten times. The chain employs TRBV6-1 and TRBJ2-7, with 11 bases identical to TRBD1. V shed 6 bases and J 2 bases; nucleotides not matched to a gene: 6. The CDR3 contains 15 residues. Germline lookup yields CDR1 MNHNS and CDR2 SASEGT. CDR3 nucleotide sequence: TGTGCCAGCAGGGGGACAGGGGGGCCGCCCTACGAGCAGTACTTC. This encodes CASRGTGGPPYEQYF.

This clonotype showed up many times. The J gene is TRBJ1-5, the V gene TRBV12-3 or TRBV12-4; TRBD1 is a possible D gene (5 bases). Trimming took 3 bases from V and 16 from J, leaving 13 bases between them. The CDR3 runs 11 residues. CDR3 sequence reads: CASSFAGLLHF. In DNA, the CDR3 is TGTGCCAGCAGTTTTGCGGGACTCCTCCATTTT.

This clonotype was counted at least ten times. The chain combines TRBV4-2 with TRBJ2-5; D call uncertain. CDR3 length: 13 amino acids. Between the trimmed V and J ends, which lost 4 bases and 2 bases, there was a span of 8 bases. Germline CDR1 LGHNA, CDR2 YNFKEQ. The CDR3 sequence is CASSPVGQETQYF. For the CDR3, the DNA is TGTGCCAGCAGCCCCGTAGGTCAAGAGACCCAGTACTTC.

The rearrangement joins TRBV5-1 to TRBJ2-1, with 10 bases fitting TRBD2. Germline CDR1 is SGHRS and CDR2 is YFSETQ. J gave up 10 bases and V 0 bases, and 4 bases lay outside the gene matches. This CDR3 comprises 14 residues. Here the CDR3 DNA reads TGCGCCAGCAGCTTGGTCGGACTAGCGGACGAGCAGTTCTTC. Protein product: CASSLVGLADEQFF. The full variable domain, its missing parts supplied by reference TRBV5-1 and TRBJ2-1, is KAGVTQTPRYLIKTRGQQVTLSCSPISGHRSVSWYQQTPGQGLQFLFEYFSETQRNKGNFPGRFSGRQFSNSRSEMNVSTLELGDSALYLCASSLVGLADEQFFGPGTRLTVL.

The rearrangement links TRBV6-1 to TRBJ1-1; D ambiguous. Between the trimmed V and J ends, which lost 6 bases and 7 bases, there was a span of 6 bases. Per the germline V gene, CDR1 is MNHNS and CDR2 is SASEGT. This CDR3 is 10 amino acids long. CDR3 protein: CASSTDEAFF. For the CDR3, the DNA is TGTGCCAGCAGCACCGATGAAGCTTTCTTT.

V is TRBV14 and J is TRBJ2-7; D possibly corresponds to TRBD2 (6 bases). V lost 4 bases to trimming and J lost 6 bases, with 13 bases between them. Germline lookup yields CDR1 SGHDN and CDR2 FVKESK. The CDR3 length is 13 residues. The CDR3 sequence is CASSPQGGPEQYF. DNA of the CDR3: TGTGCCAGCAGCCCCCAAGGAGGGCCCGAGCAGTACTTC.